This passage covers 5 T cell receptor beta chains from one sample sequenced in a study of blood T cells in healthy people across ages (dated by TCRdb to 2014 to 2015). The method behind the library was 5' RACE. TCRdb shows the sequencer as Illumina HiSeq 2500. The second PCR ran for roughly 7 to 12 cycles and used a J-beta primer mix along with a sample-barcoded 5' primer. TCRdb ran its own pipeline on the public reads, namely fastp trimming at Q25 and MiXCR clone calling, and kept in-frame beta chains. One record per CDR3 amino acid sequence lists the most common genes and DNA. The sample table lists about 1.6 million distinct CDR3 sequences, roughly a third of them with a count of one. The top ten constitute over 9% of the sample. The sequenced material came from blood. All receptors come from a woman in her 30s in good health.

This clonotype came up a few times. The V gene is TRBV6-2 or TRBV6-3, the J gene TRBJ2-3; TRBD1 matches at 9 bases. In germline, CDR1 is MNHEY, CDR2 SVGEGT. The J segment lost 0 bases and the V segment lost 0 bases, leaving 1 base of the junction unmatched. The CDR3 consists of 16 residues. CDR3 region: CASSYSGTGSTDTQYF. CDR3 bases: TGTGCCAGCAGTTACTCCGGGACAGGGAGCACAGATACGCAGTATTTT.

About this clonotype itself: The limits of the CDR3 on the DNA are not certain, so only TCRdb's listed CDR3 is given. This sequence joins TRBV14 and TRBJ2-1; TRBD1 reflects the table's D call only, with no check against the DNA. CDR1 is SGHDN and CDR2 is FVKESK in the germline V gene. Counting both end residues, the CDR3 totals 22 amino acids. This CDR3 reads CASSKFISVPAAKSGKVIEQFF.

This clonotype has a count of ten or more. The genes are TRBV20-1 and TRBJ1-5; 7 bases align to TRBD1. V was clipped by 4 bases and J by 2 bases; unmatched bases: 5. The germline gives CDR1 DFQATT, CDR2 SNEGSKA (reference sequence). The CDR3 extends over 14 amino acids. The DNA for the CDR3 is TGCAGTGCTATCTCAGGGGGTGGCAATCAGCCCCAGCATTTT. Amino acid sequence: CSAISGGGNQPQHF.

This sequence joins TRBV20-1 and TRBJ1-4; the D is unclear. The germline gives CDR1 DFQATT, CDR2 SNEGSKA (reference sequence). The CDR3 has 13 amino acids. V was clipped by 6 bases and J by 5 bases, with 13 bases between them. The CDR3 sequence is CSAGRTVNEKLFF. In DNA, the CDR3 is TGCAGTGCCGGCCGGACCGTCAATGAAAAACTGTTTTTT.

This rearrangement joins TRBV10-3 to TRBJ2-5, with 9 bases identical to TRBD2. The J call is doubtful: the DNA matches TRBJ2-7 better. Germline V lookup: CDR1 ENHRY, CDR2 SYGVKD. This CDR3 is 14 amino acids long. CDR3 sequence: CAISEGGGDGEQYF. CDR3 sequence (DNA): TGTGCCATCAGTGAGGGCGGGGGGGATGGCGAGCAGTACTTC.